The 6 T cell receptor beta chains listed next were all sequenced from one sample in a study of blood T cell repertoires in COVID-19. The table came from immunoSEQ multiplex PCR; TCRdb's copy has only in-frame clones and leaves some out. The sample consists of 400,000 or so clones, approximately 90% of them appearing once. What was sequenced was peripheral blood. These receptor sequences come from a man between 18 and 35 years old with COVID-19, enrolled during active disease.

The J gene is TRBJ2-2, the V gene TRBV7-9; no reliable D call. V lost 6 bases and J lost 5, with 7 bases in between. CDR3 size: 12 residues. Looked up from germline, CDR1 is SEHNR and CDR2 is FQNEAQ (reference sequence). The CDR3 DNA follows: TGTGCCAGCAGGCCGAGTACCGGGGAGCTGTTTTTT. Residues: CASRPSTGELFF.

Comment on this clone: Other DNA sequences in the same sample also yield this CDR3. The V call is TRBV11-2, the J call TRBJ1-2; D is unresolved. V was cut by 3 bases and J by 2 bases, with 4 bases left in between. The CDR3 has 12 amino acids. The germline gives CDR1 SGHAT, CDR2 FQNNGV. The DNA of the CDR3 is TGTGCCAGCAGCTTGGGCAACTATGGCTACACCTTC. Translated: CASSLGNYGYTF.

V usage is TRBV7-3 and J usage is TRBJ2-2; 9 nucleotides match TRBD1. Germline trimming cut 0 bases from V and 6 bases from J; bases unmatched to any gene: 8. CDR3 length: 17 residues. Germline assignment: CDR1 SGHTA and CDR2 FQGTGA. CDR3 protein: CASSLTGTGIIAGELFF. In DNA form, the CDR3 reads TGTGCCAGCAGCTTAACCGGGACAGGGATAATCGCCGGGGAGCTGTTTTTT. Combining the CDR3 with reference TRBV7-3 and TRBJ2-2 gives the whole variable domain GAGVSQTPSNKVTEKGKYVELRCDPISGHTALYWYRQSLGQGPEFLIYFQGTGAADDSGLPNDRFFAVRPEGSVSTLKIQRTERGDSAVYLCASSLTGTGIIAGELFFGEGSRLTVL.

This chain uses TRBV4-1 with TRBJ1-5; D perhaps matches TRBD1 (5 bases). Germline values: CDR1 MGHRA, CDR2 YSYEKL. The germline V and J ends were trimmed by 1 base and 5 bases, with 12 bases remaining between them. The CDR3 totals 15 residues. This chain's CDR3 is CASSQAEQADQPQHF. The CDR3 nucleotides are TGCGCCAGCAGCCAAGCTGAACAGGCTGATCAGCCCCAGCATTTT.

The chain combines TRBV9 with TRBJ2-1; weak D call: TRBD2 (6 bases). The V end lost 2 bases, the J end lost 4 bases, and 10 bases lay between the germline ends. Germline V gives CDR1 SGDLS, CDR2 YYNGEE. CDR3 length: 14 residues. The CDR3 nucleotides are TGTGCCAGCAGCGTTAGCGGAGATTACAATGAGCAGTTCTTC. Translated: CASSVSGDYNEQFF.

This clone was observed a few times. This chain connects TRBV7-9 to TRBJ1-2; D call uncertain. This CDR3 is built from 14 residues. With 3 bases removed from V and 12 bases from J, the gap between germline ends came to 20 bases. Germline CDR1 reads SEHNR; CDR2 reads FQNEAQ (reference sequence). CDR3 sequence: CASSFGGKGDSHTF. DNA for the CDR3: TGTGCCAGCAGCTTCGGAGGGAAGGGAGATAGTCACACCTTC.